Below, 11 T cell receptor beta chains from the same sample are listed, as sequenced in a study of T cell responses to AZD1222 COVID-19 vaccine. The table came from immunoSEQ multiplex PCR; TCRdb's copy has only in-frame clones and leaves some out. The table records 90,000 to 120,000 clones, roughly 90% of them present only once. The source material was peripheral blood, sampled on day 0 of AZD1222 vaccination. The origin of the receptors is an adult in good health.

The V call is TRBV9, the J call TRBJ2-3, with TRBD2 identical over 13 bases. The germline V gene has CDR1 SGDLS and CDR2 YYNGEE. Trimming at V came to 0 bases and at J to 0 bases, leaving 10 bases not matched to a gene. CDR3 length equals 20 residues. The DNA for the CDR3 is TGTGCCAGCAGCGTAGGGACTAGCGGGAGAGGAAGGACTAGCACAGATACGCAGTATTTT. This gives the protein CASSVGTSGRGRTSTDTQYF.

This clone was picked up one time. V and J are TRBV11-3 and TRBJ1-1; D unclear. V was cut by 4 bases and J by 1 base, with 13 bases left in between. Germline V gives CDR1 SGHNT, CDR2 YENEEA. This CDR3 has 15 amino acids. CDR3 region: CASSSDGESNTEAFF. The CDR3 nucleotides are TGTGCCAGCAGCTCGGACGGCGAGTCGAACACTGAAGCTTTCTTT.

The chain links TRBV5-4 to TRBJ1-1; 7 bases line up with TRBD1. The germline CDR1 and CDR2 sequences are SGHNT and YYREEE (reference sequence). After removal of 1 base from V and 8 bases from J, the junction contained 8 bases not matched to a gene. This CDR3 comprises 14 residues. In DNA, the CDR3 is TGTGCCAGCAGCTTGCCTCAGGGGGGCGCGGAAGCTTTCTTT. It yields the protein CASSLPQGGAEAFF. The entire variable domain, with the rest obtained from reference TRBV5-4 and TRBJ1-1, is as follows: ETGVTQSPTHLIKTRGQQVTLRCSSQSGHNTVSWYQQALGQGPQFIFQYYREEENGRGNFPPRFSGLQFPNYSSELNVNALELDDSALYLCASSLPQGGAEAFFGQGTRLTVV.

This chain connects TRBV4-2 to TRBJ1-5; a possible D gene is TRBD1 (5 bases). V lost 0 bases to trimming and J lost 6 bases, with 15 bases between them. The CDR3 covers 16 residues. CDR1 LGHNA and CDR2 YNFKEQ come from the germline V gene. Written as DNA, the CDR3 is TGTGCCAGCAGCCAAGATGGCGGCAGGGTAAGTCAGCCCCAGCATTTT. Its translation is CASSQDGGRVSQPQHF.

The rearrangement joins TRBV5-6 to TRBJ1-2; no reliable D call. The CDR3 loop spans 12 amino acids. V was trimmed by 4 bases and J by 7 bases, leaving 11 bases between them. CDR1 is SGHDT, CDR2 YYEEEE, per germline. CDR3 DNA: TGTGCCAGCAGCCTTTTGAGGTCTGGCTACACCTTC. Its protein product is CASSLLRSGYTF.

The chain employs TRBV2 and TRBJ1-1, with D possibly matching TRBD1 (5 bases). The CDR3 is made up of 13 amino acids. Per the germline V gene, CDR1 is SNHLY and CDR2 is FYNNEI. Deletions cut 3 bases from V and 3 bases from J, with 8 bases between. CDR3 residues: CASSEGGDTEAFF. Written as DNA, the CDR3 is TGTGCCAGCAGTGAGGGAGGGGACACTGAAGCTTTCTTT.

The rearrangement joins TRBV19 to TRBJ1-5; D ambiguous. The CDR3 covers 13 residues. The germline CDR1 and CDR2 sequences are LNHDA and SQIVND (reference sequence). The V end was cut by 3 bases, the J end by 2 bases, with 5 bases between. For the CDR3, the DNA is TGTGCCAGTAGTATCCCGGGCAATCAGCCCCAGCATTTT. Amino acids: CASSIPGNQPQHF.

V gene TRBV12-3 or TRBV12-4 combines with J gene TRBJ2-5; weak D call: TRBD2 (5 bases). The CDR3 is 13 residues long. Trimming shortened V by 3 bases and J by 3 bases, and 8 bases separated the two germline ends. DNA of the CDR3: TGTGCCAGCAGTTTCGGGGTGGAAGAGACCCAGTACTTC. The encoded protein is CASSFGVEETQYF.

This chain links TRBV4-1 with TRBJ1-2; a weak D match, TRBD1 (6 bases). The CDR3 runs to 15 residues. The germline V gene has CDR1 MGHRA and CDR2 YSYEKL. Trimming pared 0 bases from V and 8 bases from J, leaving 16 bases between. The CDR3, as DNA: TGCGCCAGCAGCCAAGATTCCCTTGGGCAGGGGGGCTACACCTTC. Protein: CASSQDSLGQGGYTF.

The V and J genes are TRBV10-3 and TRBJ2-1; no clear D gene. V was trimmed by 0 bases and J by 10 bases, leaving 13 bases between them. This CDR3 contains 14 residues. The germline CDR1 and CDR2 sequences are ENHRY and SYGVKD. The CDR3, as DNA: TGTGCCATCAGTGAGTCGACTGGCTTCCGCGAGCAGTTCTTC. This gives the protein CAISESTGFREQFF.

V gene TRBV7-2 combines with J gene TRBJ2-3; D remains unclear. V gave up 5 bases and J gave up 0 bases, with 15 bases separating them. The length of the CDR3 is 16 residues. Germline V gene sequence: CDR1 SGHTA, CDR2 FQGNSA. The CDR3 loop is CASSLHTGASTDTQYF. Here the CDR3 DNA reads TGTGCCAGCAGCCTCCACACCGGTGCTAGCACAGATACGCAGTATTTT.